This TCR beta chain was sequenced for a study of CD8+CD57+ T cells in acquired aplastic anemia. In the study overall: Mean yield of DNA from sorted CD4+ and CD8+ cells was about 3.2 ug. The study's findings and limits: Sharing between patients and controls was observed for twenty-nine CD8+ CDR3 sequences.

About this clonotype: Its cognate antigen is unknown.

CDR3 size: 14 residues. J was trimmed by 5 bases and V by 8 bases; bases with no gene match: 9. CDR1 is LNHDA and CDR2 is SQIVND in the germline V gene (reference sequence). By flow cytometry, patients selected for sequencing had shown an expansion of CD8+CD57+ cells. Patients had received no therapy at the time of blood sampling. TCR beta VDJ and CDR3 profiling used genomic DNA as template. TCRdb passed the reads through MiXCR, listing each CDR3 protein once. Counted here are more than 95,000 distinct CDR3 sequences, 30% to 45% occurring once; the ten biggest clones make up 2.6%. This TCR derives from a human donor with aplastic anemia. The sequenced sample was sorted CD4+, CD8+, or CD8+CD57+ T cells (not recorded which) from PBMCs. The V call is TRBV19, the J call TRBJ1-1; TRBD1 matches 9 bases. CDR3 in amino acids: CASWDRAGRTEAFF. The CDR3, as DNA: TGTGCCAGTTGGGACAGGGCCGGGAGGACTGAAGCTTTCTTT.